This entry lists 19 T cell receptor beta chains sequenced from one sample in a study of blood T cell repertoires in COVID-19. Here immunoSEQ multiplex PCR was the method, and the copy in TCRdb shows in-frame clones only, minus some. The data hold 230,000 or so clones, with 81% observed a single time. Sequenced material: peripheral blood. All receptors derive from an elderly woman with COVID-19, enrolled during active disease.

The chain carries TRBV10-3 and TRBJ2-5, with a tentative D call TRBD1 (6 bases). The CDR3 runs 12 residues. V was pared by 5 bases and J by 5 bases, with 9 bases between. Germline CDR1 ENHRY, CDR2 SYGVKD. CDR3 nucleotide sequence: TGTGCCATCAGTTTTAGGGGGGAGACCCAGTACTTC. Translated: CAISFRGETQYF.

This clone was found a few times. The chain links TRBV6-6 to TRBJ1-2, with TRBD1 as a possible D gene (6 bases). Trimming removed 0 bases at V and 4 bases at J, with 9 bases between. This CDR3 region has 14 residues. Germline loops: CDR1 MNHNY, CDR2 SVGAGI (reference sequence). This CDR3 reads CASSYSAGAYGYTF. The CDR3 DNA follows: TGTGCCAGCAGTTACTCTGCAGGGGCCTATGGCTACACCTTC.

J is TRBJ1-2 and V is TRBV10-3; unclear D gene. This CDR3 spans 14 amino acids. The germline CDR1 and CDR2 sequences are ENHRY and SYGVKD. Trimming pared 6 bases from V and 8 bases from J, leaving 19 bases between. This chain's CDR3 is CAISDPHRNEGYTF. The CDR3 DNA sequence: TGTGCCATCAGCGACCCCCACAGAAACGAGGGCTACACCTTC.

This rearrangement joins TRBV7-9 to TRBJ1-2, with D possibly TRBD1 on 5 matching bases. Germline CDR1 reads SEHNR; CDR2 reads FQNEAQ (reference sequence). V dropped 2 bases and J dropped 8 bases, with 15 bases sitting between them. The CDR3 totals 14 residues. As DNA, the CDR3 is TGTGCCAGCAGCTTAAGTGAAGGGGCACGGGGCTACACCTTC. Its translation: CASSLSEGARGYTF.

The chain carries TRBV28 and TRBJ1-4; weak D call: TRBD1 (5 bases). The CDR3 is 15 amino acids. Trimming left V 4 bases short and J 5 bases short, with 14 bases between. Germline loops: CDR1 MDHEN, CDR2 SYDVKM. In DNA, the CDR3 is TGTGCCAGCAGTTCTTCAGGGTCACAGAATGAAAAACTGTTTTTT. As protein: CASSSSGSQNEKLFF.

The rearrangement joins TRBV7-9 to TRBJ1-1; D may be TRBD1 (5 bases). The germline V gene has CDR1 SEHNR and CDR2 FQNEAQ (reference sequence). The V end was cut by 4 bases, the J end by 7 bases, with 19 bases between. This CDR3 has 15 residues. CDR3 loop: CASSSEKTGFGEAFF. The CDR3 DNA follows: TGTGCCAGCAGCTCAGAAAAAACAGGATTCGGTGAAGCTTTCTTT.

The V call is TRBV9, the J call TRBJ1-2; D call uncertain. Germline V lookup: CDR1 SGDLS, CDR2 YYNGEE. CDR3 length: 14 residues. Trimming removed 0 bases from V and 4 bases from J, with 10 bases in between. Here the CDR3 DNA reads TGTGCCAGCAGCGTAGGGAATGGCGGCTATGGCTACACCTTC. Translation gives CASSVGNGGYGYTF.

V and J are TRBV12-3 or TRBV12-4 and TRBJ2-2; D is ambiguous. The ends were cut back, 6 bases at V and 7 bases at J, with 9 bases in the middle. This CDR3 is 12 amino acids long. CDR3 DNA: TGTGCCAGCAGCTCTAGTAGCGGGGAGCTGTTTTTT. Protein sequence: CASSSSSGELFF.

The chain carries TRBV29-1 and TRBJ1-4, with D uncertain. V dropped 8 bases and J dropped 3 bases, with 13 bases sitting between them. The CDR3 is 13 amino acids. CDR1 is SQVTM, CDR2 ANQGSEA, per germline. CDR3 region: CSSTDGPNEKLFF. CDR3 DNA sequence: TGCAGCTCCACAGACGGCCCTAATGAAAAACTGTTTTTT.

V and J are TRBV6-4 and TRBJ2-2, with 7 bases matching TRBD2. This CDR3 is built from 15 residues. Germline V CDR1 and CDR2: MRHNA, SNTAGT. The V and J ends lost 7 bases and 6 bases, in that order; junction bases with no gene match: 11. DNA for the CDR3: TGTGCCAGCAAGGCCACTAGCGAAGGGGCCGGGGAGCTGTTTTTT. Translating gives CASKATSEGAGELFF.

The rearrangement uses TRBV13 and TRBJ1-4; possible D gene TRBD1, 6 bases. The germline V gene has CDR1 PRHDT and CDR2 FYEKMQ (reference sequence). V was clipped by 6 bases and J by 2 bases, with 10 bases between them. The CDR3 sequence is 14 residues long. This CDR3 reads CASSLQGTNEKLFF. For the CDR3, the DNA is TGTGCCAGCAGTCTTCAGGGGACTAATGAAAAACTGTTTTTT.

J is TRBJ1-2 and V is TRBV28; D is uncertain. CDR3 length: 12 residues. V was cut by 7 bases and J by 4 bases, with 10 bases left in between. CDR1 and CDR2 (germline): MDHEN, SYDVKM. The CDR3 loop is CASNKGGYGYTF. The CDR3 DNA follows: TGTGCCAGCAATAAGGGAGGCTATGGCTACACCTTC.

The chain recombines TRBV19 with TRBJ2-7; 8 bases align to TRBD1. V lost 6 bases to trimming and J lost 0 bases; unmatched junction nucleotides: 7. This CDR3 region has 15 residues. CDR1 is LNHDA and CDR2 is SQIVND in the germline V gene (reference sequence). In DNA, the CDR3 is TGTGCCAGTAGGCCTCGGACAGGGACCTCCTACGAGCAGTACTTC. Its protein is CASRPRTGTSYEQYF.

Only a few counts were recorded for this clone. The chain carries TRBV24-1 and TRBJ2-1, with 8 bases lining up with TRBD2. This CDR3 comprises 15 residues. Losses at the gene ends were 1 base for V and 11 bases for J; bases not matched to a gene: 9. Germline lookup yields CDR1 KGHDR and CDR2 SFDVKD. This CDR3 is CATSDLGSAGDKQFF. The CDR3 bases are TGTGCCACCAGTGATTTAGGTTCAGCGGGGGATAAGCAGTTCTTC.

The V call is TRBV7-3, the J call TRBJ2-6; D unclear. Trimming pared 5 bases from V and 1 base from J, leaving 6 bases between. Germline-derived CDR1 and CDR2 are SGHTA and FQGTGA. This CDR3 is 14 amino acids long. CDR3 DNA: TGTGCCAGCAGCCTTGTGTCTGGGGCCAACGTCCTGACTTTC. It specifies CASSLVSGANVLTF.

The chain recombines TRBV19 with TRBJ1-1, with a weak D call TRBD1 (6 bases). Trimming pared 5 bases from V and 3 bases from J, leaving 10 bases between. The CDR3 extends over 13 amino acids. CDR1 is LNHDA and CDR2 is SQIVND in the germline V gene (reference sequence). This chain's CDR3 is CASSQGRDTEAFF. CDR3 coding DNA: TGTGCCAGTAGTCAGGGGAGGGACACTGAAGCTTTCTTT.

The chain carries TRBV30 and TRBJ1-1; TRBD1 is a possible D gene (6 bases). V was trimmed by 8 bases and J by 0 bases, leaving 10 bases between them. CDR3 size: 12 residues. The germline V gene has CDR1 GTSNPN and CDR2 SVGIG (reference sequence). The CDR3 loop reads CARGGMNTEAFF. For the CDR3, the DNA is TGTGCCCGAGGGGGTATGAACACTGAAGCTTTCTTT.

This clone was counted a single time. This rearrangement joins TRBV30 to TRBJ1-5; TRBD1 matches at 9 bases. CDR1 and CDR2 from the germline V gene are GTSNPN and SVGIG (reference sequence). V was pared by 0 bases and J by 4 bases, with 4 bases of the junction left unmatched. The CDR3 length is 15 residues. In DNA, the CDR3 is TGTGCCTGGAGTGTCGGGACAGGGTGGAATCAGCCCCAGCATTTT. It specifies CAWSVGTGWNQPQHF.

This chain connects TRBV29-1 to TRBJ1-2; 7 nucleotides match TRBD1. The germline gives CDR1 SQVTM, CDR2 ANQGSEA. V lost 4 bases, J lost 4 bases, and 3 bases stayed unmatched. CDR3 size: 12 residues. CDR3 in DNA: TGCAGCGTTGTGGGACAGAGCTATGGCTACACCTTC. Translating gives CSVVGQSYGYTF.